The 25 T cell receptor beta chains in this list originate from one sample, sequenced in a study of blood T cell repertoires in COVID-19. TCRdb's table, derived via immunoSEQ multiplex PCR, lists solely in-frame clones and lacks some. The data contain about 44,000 clones, approximately 87% of them singletons. Sequencing was done on a sample of peripheral blood. The receptors come from a human donor in a cohort sampled during active COVID-19.

This chain connects TRBV6-5 to TRBJ2-1, with 10 bases lining up with TRBD2. The CDR3 sequence is 15 residues long. Germline CDR1 MNHEY, CDR2 SVGAGI. The V gene end was trimmed by 2 bases and the J gene end by 7 bases; junction bases not matched to a gene: 5. CDR3 protein: CASSYPGTSVNEQFF. CDR3 nucleotide sequence: TGTGCCAGCAGTTACCCCGGGACTAGCGTAAATGAGCAGTTCTTC.

The chain uses TRBV5-1 and TRBJ2-7; 10 bases line up with TRBD2. This CDR3 is built from 15 residues. V lost 0 bases, J lost 7 bases, and 7 bases stayed unmatched. CDR1 is SGHRS and CDR2 is YFSETQ in the germline V gene. The CDR3 protein is CASSLVPTSGSEQYF. In DNA form, the CDR3 reads TGCGCCAGCAGCTTGGTTCCGACTAGCGGGTCTGAGCAGTACTTC.

The V and J genes are TRBV5-1 and TRBJ2-7; the match to TRBD2 covers 10 bases. From germline, CDR1 is SGHRS and CDR2 YFSETQ. CDR3 length equals 14 residues. Trimming removed 1 base from V and 7 bases from J; junction bases left unmatched: 5. Written as DNA, the CDR3 is TGCGCCAGCAGCTTGATAGCGGGAGGCAGGGAGCAGTACTTC. Encoded protein: CASSLIAGGREQYF.

This clone was recorded only once. V gene TRBV7-3 combines with J gene TRBJ2-5, with 11 bases fitting TRBD2. CDR1 and CDR2 (germline): SGHTA, FQGTGA. J lost 5 bases, V lost 5 bases, and 7 bases had no gene match. This CDR3 is built from 15 residues. The DNA for the CDR3 is TGTGCCAGCAGCCCCCGACTAGCGGGACTCGAGACCCAGTACTTC. Translated, it gives CASSPRLAGLETQYF.

V usage is TRBV19 and J usage is TRBJ2-5; no reliable D call. Germline V CDR1 and CDR2: LNHDA, SQIVND (reference sequence). The V and J ends lost 7 bases and 5 bases respectively, with 8 bases between them. The CDR3 runs 11 residues. The CDR3 here is CASKSEETQYF. In DNA, the CDR3 is TGTGCCAGTAAGTCGGAGGAGACCCAGTACTTC.

This clone was observed once. The V and J genes are TRBV4-1 and TRBJ2-5; 8 nucleotides line up with TRBD1. This CDR3 contains 16 residues. Germline trimming cut 1 base from V and 4 bases from J; bases unmatched to any gene: 8. CDR1 is MGHRA and CDR2 is YSYEKL in the germline V gene. This chain's CDR3 is CASSQGGTGRRETQYF. The CDR3 nucleotides are TGCGCCAGCAGCCAAGGGGGGACAGGACGTCGAGAGACCCAGTACTTC.

The chain recombines TRBV19 with TRBJ2-1, with D perhaps matching TRBD1 (5 bases). The CDR3 extends over 13 amino acids. V was cut by 7 bases and J by 6 bases, with 13 bases left in between. Germline values: CDR1 LNHDA, CDR2 SQIVND (reference sequence). CDR3 in amino acids: CASKVLGLNEQFF. The CDR3 coding sequence is TGTGCCAGTAAGGTTTTGGGGCTCAATGAGCAGTTCTTC.

The rearrangement uses TRBV27 and TRBJ2-7, with a weak D call TRBD2 (5 bases). The germline V gene has CDR1 MNHEY and CDR2 SMNVEV (reference sequence). Trimming stripped 2 bases from V and 2 bases from J, with 13 bases between. The CDR3 length is 15 residues. CDR3 protein: CASSLIGGLAYEQYF. The DNA for the CDR3 is TGTGCCAGCAGTTTAATCGGAGGTCTGGCCTACGAGCAGTACTTC.

The chain recombines TRBV3-1 (or the pseudogene TRBV3-2) with TRBJ1-2; 8 bases align to TRBD1. The CDR3 sequence is 13 residues long. Trimming removed 4 bases from V and 6 bases from J; junction bases left unmatched: 4. Per germline, CDR1 LGHDT and CDR2 YNNKEL (reference sequence). For the CDR3, the DNA is TGTGCCAGCAGCCCCGGACAGGGTAATGGCTACACCTTC. Translated, it gives CASSPGQGNGYTF.

The chain carries TRBV6-6 and TRBJ2-7; 7 bases align to TRBD1. The CDR3 runs 15 residues. The germline V gene has CDR1 MNHNY and CDR2 SVGAGI (reference sequence). V gave up 5 bases and J gave up 7 bases; unmatched junction bases: 14. CDR3 region: CASSIDRATYDEQYF. The CDR3 DNA follows: TGTGCCAGCAGTATCGACAGGGCAACCTACGATGAGCAGTACTTC.

The chain uses TRBV10-2 and TRBJ2-7; 8 bases line up with TRBD2. V lost 7 bases, J lost 5 bases, and 7 bases stayed unmatched. CDR3 length: 13 residues. Germline values: CDR1 WSHSY, CDR2 SAAADI. CDR3 sequence reads: CASIGTRPNEQYF. The CDR3 DNA follows: TGCGCCAGCATTGGGACTAGGCCCAACGAGCAGTACTTC.

The rearrangement joins TRBV7-5 to TRBJ2-7; the tabulated D call, TRBD2, remains unverified against the DNA. TRBV7-5 is deemed a pseudogene. The CDR3 runs 17 residues. In DNA, the CDR3 is TGTGCCAGAAGCCCCGGGACTAGCGGGAGCCCTTCCTACGAGCAGTACTTC. This gives the protein CARSPGTSGSPSYEQYF.

The rearrangement joins TRBV27 to TRBJ2-5; D possibly corresponds to TRBD2 (6 bases). This CDR3 contains 14 residues. Trimming shortened V by 6 bases and J by 5 bases, and 16 bases separated the two germline ends. Germline CDR1 reads MNHEY; CDR2 reads SMNVEV (reference sequence). The chain's CDR3 is CASRNRDWGETQYF. The DNA of the CDR3 is TGTGCCAGCAGGAACCGGGACTGGGGGGAGACCCAGTACTTC.

This chain joins TRBV3-1 (or the pseudogene TRBV3-2) and TRBJ2-7; D is unresolved. The V end was cut by 1 base, the J end by 2 bases, with 15 bases between. Germline V gene sequence: CDR1 LGHDT, CDR2 YNNKEL (reference sequence). This CDR3 has 16 amino acids. CDR3 in DNA: TGTGCCAGCAGCCAAGGAGTGGGCGTTGTACCCTACGAGCAGTACTTC. Translating gives CASSQGVGVVPYEQYF.

CDR3 in DNA: TGTGCCAGCAGCCAAGTCCTAGCTTCCCCCTACGAGCAGTACTTC. Protein product: CASSQVLASPYEQYF. The gene calls are TRBV4-2 and TRBJ2-7, with D maybe TRBD2 (5 bases). The CDR3 is made up of 15 amino acids. Germline V gene data show CDR1 as LGHNA and CDR2 as YNFKEQ. The V gene lost 1 base and the J gene lost 2 bases, with 12 bases spanning the gap.

This rearrangement joins TRBV5-4 to TRBJ1-2; perhaps TRBD1 as D (5 bases). Deletions cut 9 bases from V and 6 bases from J, with 15 bases between. Germline CDR1 SGHNT, CDR2 YYREEE (reference sequence). The CDR3 runs 12 residues. CDR3 loop: CATPGGEDGYTF. For the CDR3, the DNA is TGTGCCACCCCTGGAGGGGAAGATGGCTACACCTTC.

This sequence joins TRBV2 and TRBJ2-5; 11 bases match TRBD2. Germline V CDR1 and CDR2: SNHLY, FYNNEI. Losses at the gene ends were 2 bases for V and 1 base for J; bases not matched to a gene: 3. This CDR3 has 16 amino acids. The CDR3 DNA reads as TGTGCCAGCAGTGAATGGGGACTAGCGGCCCAAGAGACCCAGTACTTC. Amino acids: CASSEWGLAAQETQYF. Full variable domain (missing parts from reference TRBV2 and TRBJ2-5): EPEVTQTPSHQVTQMGQEVILRCVPISNHLYFYWYRQILGQKVEFLVSFYNNEISEKSEIFDDQFSVERPDGSNFTLKIRSTKLEDSAMYFCASSEWGLAAQETQYFGPGTRLLVL.

In this sample, this clone turned up a few times. This sequence joins TRBV7-3 and TRBJ2-7; TRBD2 matches 7 bases. Germline V gives CDR1 SGHTA, CDR2 FQGTGA. V was clipped by 2 bases and J by 6 bases; unmatched bases: 13. The CDR3 is made up of 16 amino acids. CDR3 nucleotide sequence: TGTGCCAGCAGCTTACGGGGCGGGGGAGCCCGTGCCGAGCAGTACTTC. Translated, it gives CASSLRGGGARAEQYF.

The chain employs TRBV6-4 and TRBJ2-3, with TRBD1 as a possible D gene (6 bases). V gave up 5 bases and J gave up 0 bases, with 6 bases separating them. Germline CDR1 is MRHNA and CDR2 is SNTAGT. CDR3 size: 13 residues. CDR3 DNA: TGTGCCAGCAGTACAGGGAGCACAGATACGCAGTATTTT. This translates into CASSTGSTDTQYF.

Regarding this clone: The same CDR3 is also encoded by other DNA sequences in this sample. The CDR3 loop reads CASSSRTRDRRDNEQFF. The DNA of the CDR3 is TGTGCCAGCAGCTCGCGAACCCGGGACAGGAGGGACAATGAGCAGTTCTTC. V gene TRBV7-9 combines with J gene TRBJ2-1, with TRBD1 matching 8 bases. This CDR3 has 17 residues. The V segment lost 4 bases and the J segment 5 bases; nucleotides outside the gene matches: 13. Germline V gene data show CDR1 as SEHNR and CDR2 as FQNEAQ (reference sequence).

The chain recombines TRBV29-1 with TRBJ1-1; a possible D gene is TRBD1 (5 bases). Trimming pared 6 bases from V and 5 bases from J, leaving 13 bases between. Germline V gives CDR1 SQVTM, CDR2 ANQGSEA. The CDR3 spans 12 residues. The CDR3 bases are TGCAGCGTCGAACAGGTTGGGACTGAAGCTTTCTTT. It translates to CSVEQVGTEAFF.

The CDR3 sequence is CASSPGTGPSYNEQFF. CDR3 nucleotides: TGTGCCAGCTCACCAGGGACAGGACCCTCCTACAATGAGCAGTTCTTC. The chain links TRBV18 to TRBJ2-1, with 8 nucleotides matching TRBD1. The CDR3 loop spans 16 amino acids. Germline V CDR1 and CDR2: KGHSH, LQKENI. V shed 2 bases, J shed 0 bases, and the junction held 3 bases outside the gene matches.

The chain links TRBV4-1 to TRBJ2-4; a weak D match, TRBD1 (6 bases). Trimming left V 1 base short and J 4 bases short, with 11 bases between. The CDR3 totals 15 residues. From germline, CDR1 is MGHRA and CDR2 YSYEKL. The CDR3 loop is CASSQVRTDKNIQYF. CDR3 DNA sequence: TGCGCCAGCAGCCAAGTTCGGACAGATAAAAACATTCAGTACTTC.

CDR3 nucleotides: TGTGCCATCAGTGAGCAGGCCGGCTACACCTTC. It encodes CAISEQAGYTF. The chain employs TRBV10-3 and TRBJ1-2; D gene ambiguous. Per germline, CDR1 ENHRY and CDR2 SYGVKD. CDR3 length: 11 residues. V shed 2 bases and J shed 8 bases, with 6 bases lying between them.

This clone was recorded a few times. The chain recombines TRBV5-1 with TRBJ1-1; D unclear. The CDR3 sequence is 13 residues long. Germline assignment: CDR1 SGHRS and CDR2 YFSETQ. Between the trimmed V and J ends, which lost 0 bases and 1 base, there was a span of 4 bases. CDR3 residues: CASSLDTNTEAFF. In DNA, the CDR3 is TGCGCCAGCAGCTTGGACACGAACACTGAAGCTTTCTTT.